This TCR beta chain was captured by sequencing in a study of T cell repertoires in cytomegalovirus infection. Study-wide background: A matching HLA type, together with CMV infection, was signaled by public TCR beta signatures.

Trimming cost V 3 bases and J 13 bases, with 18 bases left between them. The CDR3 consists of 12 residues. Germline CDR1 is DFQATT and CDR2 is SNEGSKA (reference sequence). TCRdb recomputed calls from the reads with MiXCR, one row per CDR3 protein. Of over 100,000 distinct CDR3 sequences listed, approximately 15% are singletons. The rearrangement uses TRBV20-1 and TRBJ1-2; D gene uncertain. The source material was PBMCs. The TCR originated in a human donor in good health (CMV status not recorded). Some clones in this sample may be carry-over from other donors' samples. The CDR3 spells CSASPVVGVSTF. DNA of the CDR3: TGCAGTGCTAGTCCCGTTGTCGGGGTAAGCACCTTC.